Each of the 23 T cell receptor beta chains below was sequenced from the same sample in a study of T-cell memory formation after mild COVID-19. MiXCR, applied by TCRdb to the 5' RACE reads, yields one record per CDR3 protein. The data show some 340,000 distinct CDR3 sequences, 10% to 15% seen once. Material: PBMCs or a T cell subset sorted from them (not recorded which). These receptors all come from a man aged 18 to 30 who had mild COVID-19 (a few samples of this study predate the infection). Cell type and time point are not known.

The V call is TRBV5-1, the J call TRBJ2-3; 8 bases fit TRBD2. CDR1 SGHRS and CDR2 YFSETQ come from the germline V gene. Germline trimming cut 6 bases from V and 4 bases from J; bases unmatched to any gene: 10. This CDR3 has 15 residues. The CDR3 protein is CASTLGVAGPDTQYF. In nucleotides, the CDR3 is TGCGCCAGCACCCTGGGAGTAGCGGGGCCAGATACGCAGTATTTT.

The V gene is TRBV11-2, the J gene TRBJ2-7, with TRBD1 identical over 8 bases. Germline V gene lookup returns CDR1 SGHAT and CDR2 FQNNGV. V shed 5 bases, J shed 1 base, and the junction held 7 bases outside the gene matches. The CDR3 spans 15 residues. In DNA, the CDR3 is TGTGCCAGCAGCACCGGACAGGGTGGGTCCTACGAGCAGTACGTC. Protein sequence: CASSTGQGGSYEQYV.

This clonotype has ten or more counts. V is TRBV27 and J is TRBJ2-5; TRBD2 matches 7 bases. Germline lookup yields CDR1 MNHEY and CDR2 SMNVEV (reference sequence). The CDR3 is 16 amino acids. The junction had 9 bases not matched to a gene; V was cut back by 3 bases and J by 2 bases. CDR3 in amino acids: CASSFFSGRGQETQYF. CDR3 DNA: TGTGCCAGCAGTTTTTTTTCAGGGAGGGGTCAAGAGACCCAGTACTTC.

The chain carries TRBV7-3 and TRBJ2-3; 9 bases fit TRBD1. V was pared by 4 bases and J by 2 bases, with 4 bases of the junction left unmatched. This CDR3 comprises 15 residues. The germline gives CDR1 SGHTA, CDR2 FQGTGA. This CDR3 is CASSSGQGYTDTQYF. DNA of the CDR3: TGTGCCAGCAGCTCGGGACAGGGATACACAGATACGCAGTATTTT.

The rearrangement joins TRBV10-3 to TRBJ2-3, with 10 positions matching TRBD1. This CDR3 is built from 14 residues. CDR1 is ENHRY, CDR2 SYGVKD, per germline. V was clipped by 6 bases and J by 0 bases; unmatched bases: 0. The CDR3, as DNA: TGTGCCATCAGGGGACAGGGGAGCACAGATACGCAGTATTTT. Its translation: CAIRGQGSTDTQYF.

This clonotype was counted only a few times. V and J are TRBV7-2 and TRBJ2-2; possibly TRBD2 for D (5 bases). Germline CDR1 SGHTA, CDR2 FQGNSA. This CDR3 comprises 15 residues. Trimming left V 2 bases short and J 4 bases short, with 11 bases between. CDR3 nucleotides: TGTGCCAGCAGCTTAATCTCCGGAGGCACCGGGGAGCTGTTTTTT. Translated: CASSLISGGTGELFF. The entire variable domain, with the rest obtained from reference TRBV7-2 and TRBJ2-2, is as follows: GAGVSQSPSNKVTEKGKDVELRCDPISGHTALYWYRQSLGQGLEFLIYFQGNSAPDKSGLPSDRFSAERTGGSVSTLTIQRTQQEDSAVYLCASSLISGGTGELFFGEGSRLTVL.

This chain joins TRBV7-2 and TRBJ2-3, with 10 bases that match TRBD2. After removal of 5 bases from V and 4 bases from J, the junction contained 9 bases not matched to a gene. This CDR3 contains 16 residues. Germline loops: CDR1 SGHTA, CDR2 FQGNSA. This CDR3 reads CASSPPSGGPADTQYF. DNA of the CDR3: TGTGCCAGCAGCCCTCCTAGCGGGGGTCCCGCAGATACGCAGTATTTT. The full variable domain, with the rest looked up from reference TRBV7-2 and TRBJ2-3, is GAGVSQSPSNKVTEKGKDVELRCDPISGHTALYWYRQSLGQGLEFLIYFQGNSAPDKSGLPSDRFSAERTGGSVSTLTIQRTQQEDSAVYLCASSPPSGGPADTQYFGPGTRLTVL.

This clonotype was counted at least ten times. This rearrangement joins TRBV11-2 to TRBJ1-2, with D perhaps matching TRBD1 (6 bases). The CDR3 extends over 14 amino acids. CDR1 SGHAT and CDR2 FQNNGV come from the germline V gene. Trimming shortened V by 8 bases and J by 4 bases, and 17 bases separated the two germline ends. CDR3 nucleotide sequence: TGTGCCAGCGCCATCACGGGGGGCCTCTATGGCTACACCTTC. Its translation is CASAITGGLYGYTF.

The chain couples TRBV2 to TRBJ2-3; D ambiguous. Germline loops: CDR1 SNHLY, CDR2 FYNNEI. The V and J ends lost 6 bases and 1 base respectively, with 8 bases between them. The CDR3 extends over 13 amino acids. The chain's CDR3 is CASRLFGTDTQYF. In DNA, the CDR3 is TGTGCCAGCAGGCTTTTTGGCACAGATACGCAGTATTTT.

CDR3: CASTFAPGNTGELFF. CDR3 nucleotides: TGTGCCAGCACCTTTGCCCCGGGAAACACCGGGGAGCTGTTTTTT. The chain links TRBV7-2 to TRBJ2-2, with D possibly TRBD2 on 5 matching bases. Germline CDR1 reads SGHTA; CDR2 reads FQGNSA. Trimming left V 7 bases short and J 2 bases short, with 14 bases between. The CDR3 runs to 15 residues.

This clonotype was seen at least ten times. CDR3 nucleotide sequence: TGTGCCAGCAGCCACCCCGCATGGAACACTGAAGCTTTCTTT. Its protein is CASSHPAWNTEAFF. The chain links TRBV3-1 to TRBJ1-1, with D unclear. CDR3 length equals 14 residues. Germline assignment: CDR1 LGHDT and CDR2 YNNKEL (reference sequence). V shed 3 bases and J shed 1 base, with 9 bases lying between them.

This clonotype was seen more than once but under ten times. V is TRBV5-1 and J is TRBJ2-6, with D possibly being TRBD1 or TRBD2 (5 bases each). This CDR3 region has 16 residues. With 4 bases removed from V and 8 bases from J, the gap between germline ends came to 19 bases. Germline CDR1 SGHRS, CDR2 YFSETQ. In DNA form, the CDR3 reads TGCGCCAGCAGCGAACCCGGGACCGCGGGTACCAACGTCCTGACTTTC. Translated: CASSEPGTAGTNVLTF.

The chain couples TRBV28 to TRBJ2-7, with TRBD2 as a possible D gene (6 bases). This CDR3 has 12 residues. V was trimmed by 10 bases and J by 0 bases, leaving 10 bases between them. Germline V gene data show CDR1 as MDHEN and CDR2 as SYDVKM. The CDR3 bases are TGTGCCACCGCGGGACGCTCCTACGAGCAGTACGTC. Its translation: CATAGRSYEQYV.

Only a few counts were recorded for this clonotype. The chain combines TRBV12-3 or TRBV12-4 with TRBJ2-3; 7 bases map to TRBD2. This CDR3 comprises 16 residues. Trimming removed 3 bases from V and 2 bases from J; junction bases left unmatched: 8. For the CDR3, the DNA is TGTGCCAGCAGTTTGTCCCGGGACTACCCCACAGATACGCAGTATTTT. Translating it yields CASSLSRDYPTDTQYF.

The sample holds a few counts of this clonotype. V is TRBV5-5 and J is TRBJ2-7; 7 nucleotides match TRBD1. V lost 0 bases to trimming and J lost 2 bases; unmatched junction nucleotides: 8. Germline V gives CDR1 SGHKS, CDR2 YYEKEE (reference sequence). This CDR3 comprises 16 residues. CDR3 sequence (DNA): TGTGCCAGCAGCTTGGAAGACAGGGCAGGCACCTACGAGCAGTACTTC. It translates to CASSLEDRAGTYEQYF.

This clonotype has ten or more counts. This chain joins TRBV7-2 and TRBJ2-5; D unresolved. Germline-derived CDR1 and CDR2 are SGHTA and FQGNSA. V was pared by 1 base and J by 1 base, with 7 bases between. The CDR3 is 14 amino acids. The DNA for the CDR3 is TGTGCCAGCAGCTTAGGAGGAAGCCAAGAGACCCAGTACTTC. Protein: CASSLGGSQETQYF.

In its sample, this clonotype was seen a few times. V and J are TRBV5-1 and TRBJ1-1, with 9 bases fitting TRBD1. The CDR3 runs to 12 residues. CDR1 and CDR2 (germline): SGHRS, YFSETQ. Germline trimming cut 3 bases from V and 11 bases from J; bases unmatched to any gene: 5. CDR3 nucleotides: TGCGCCAGCAGCTATGGACAGGGGAGCGCTTTCTTT. Its protein is CASSYGQGSAFF.

V and J are TRBV6-4 and TRBJ2-1; 7 bases are a match to TRBD1. Germline V lookup: CDR1 MRHNA, CDR2 SNTAGT. The CDR3 extends over 13 amino acids. V was clipped by 6 bases and J by 5 bases; unmatched bases: 4. The CDR3 here is CASSGDSHNEQFF. The CDR3 nucleotides read TGTGCCAGCAGCGGGGACAGCCACAATGAGCAGTTCTTC.

The genes are TRBV6-1 and TRBJ2-3, with D maybe TRBD2 (6 bases). This CDR3 has 15 residues. Trimming pared 2 bases from V and 6 bases from J, leaving 15 bases between. CDR1 is MNHNS and CDR2 is SASEGT in the germline V gene. This CDR3 reads CASSEMGGRGDTQYF. In DNA form, the CDR3 reads TGTGCCAGCAGTGAAATGGGGGGACGTGGGGATACGCAGTATTTT.

This clonotype showed up just a few times. The chain uses TRBV29-1 and TRBJ2-2, with TRBD2 identical over 11 bases. CDR1 is SQVTM, CDR2 ANQGSEA, per germline. The CDR3 runs to 16 residues. Germline trimming cut 2 bases from V and 1 base from J; bases unmatched to any gene: 3. The chain's CDR3 is CSVELAGGKNTGELFF. In nucleotides, the CDR3 is TGCAGCGTTGAACTAGCGGGGGGAAAGAACACCGGGGAGCTGTTTTTT.

This clonotype was counted ten times or more. The V gene is TRBV12-3 or TRBV12-4, the J gene TRBJ1-6; D possibly corresponds to TRBD1 (6 bases). This CDR3 contains 14 residues. Trimming removed 3 bases at V and 7 bases at J, with 10 bases between. The chain's CDR3 is CASSFQGPNSPLHF. CDR3 DNA sequence: TGTGCCAGCAGTTTTCAGGGGCCCAATTCACCCCTCCACTTT.

This clonotype was seen a few times. The chain recombines TRBV20-1 with TRBJ2-1; no reliable D call. CDR3 length: 13 amino acids. Trimming shortened V by 1 base and J by 5 bases, and 9 bases separated the two germline ends. Germline CDR1 DFQATT, CDR2 SNEGSKA (reference sequence). The DNA of the CDR3 is TGCAGTGCTAGAGTGGACCTCAACAATGAGCAGTTCTTC. It encodes CSARVDLNNEQFF.

This clonotype was seen only a few times. The gene calls are TRBV7-2 and TRBJ2-1, with 8 bases fitting TRBD2. Germline V gene data show CDR1 as SGHTA and CDR2 as FQGNSA. Trimming cost V 1 base and J 6 bases; bases outside gene matches: 5. CDR3 length: 15 amino acids. The CDR3 coding sequence is TGTGCCAGCAGCTTAGACGGGGGGGCCCCCAATGAGCAGTTCTTC. Translated: CASSLDGGAPNEQFF.